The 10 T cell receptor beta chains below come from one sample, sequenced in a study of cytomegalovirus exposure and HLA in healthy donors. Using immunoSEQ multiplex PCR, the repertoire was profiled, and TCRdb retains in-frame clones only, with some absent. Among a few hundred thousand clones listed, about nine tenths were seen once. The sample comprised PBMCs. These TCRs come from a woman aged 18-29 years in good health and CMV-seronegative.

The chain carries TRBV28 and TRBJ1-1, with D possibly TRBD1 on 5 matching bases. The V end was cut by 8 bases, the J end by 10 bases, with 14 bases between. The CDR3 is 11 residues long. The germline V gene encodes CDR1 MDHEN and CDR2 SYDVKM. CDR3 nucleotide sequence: TGTGCCAGCGGACCCAGGGATACAGCTTTCTTT. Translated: CASGPRDTAFF.

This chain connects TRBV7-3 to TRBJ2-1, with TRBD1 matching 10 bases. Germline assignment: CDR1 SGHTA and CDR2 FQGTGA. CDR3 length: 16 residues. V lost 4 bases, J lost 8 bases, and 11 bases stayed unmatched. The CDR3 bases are TGTGCCAGCAGCTCGGGGGACAGGGGAATTTGGGATGAGCAGTTCTTC. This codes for CASSSGDRGIWDEQFF.

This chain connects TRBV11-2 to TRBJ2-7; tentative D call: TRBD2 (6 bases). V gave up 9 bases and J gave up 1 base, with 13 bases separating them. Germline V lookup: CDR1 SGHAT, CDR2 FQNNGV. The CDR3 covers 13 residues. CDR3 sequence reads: CASASGESYEQYF. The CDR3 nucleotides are TGTGCCAGTGCGTCGGGAGAGTCCTACGAGCAGTACTTC.

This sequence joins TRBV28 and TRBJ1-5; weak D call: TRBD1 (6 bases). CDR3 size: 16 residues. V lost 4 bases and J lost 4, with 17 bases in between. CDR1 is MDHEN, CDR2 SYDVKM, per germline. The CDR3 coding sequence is TGTGCCAGCAGTTCCACAGGGAGGGCCCTTAATCAGCCCCAGCATTTT. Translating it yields CASSSTGRALNQPQHF.

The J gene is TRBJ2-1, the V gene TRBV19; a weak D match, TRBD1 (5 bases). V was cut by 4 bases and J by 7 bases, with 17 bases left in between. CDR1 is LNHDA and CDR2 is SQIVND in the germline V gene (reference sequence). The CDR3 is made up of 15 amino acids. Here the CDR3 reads CASSNLGELENEQFF. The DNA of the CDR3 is TGTGCCAGTAGTAACCTAGGGGAATTAGAGAATGAGCAGTTCTTC.

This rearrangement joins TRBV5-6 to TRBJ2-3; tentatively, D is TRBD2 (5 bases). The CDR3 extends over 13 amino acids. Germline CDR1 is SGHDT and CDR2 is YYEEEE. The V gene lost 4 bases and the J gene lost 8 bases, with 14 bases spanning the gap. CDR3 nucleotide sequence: TGTGCCAGCAGCCCGGGGTTGGGTAGTACGCAGTATTTT. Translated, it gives CASSPGLGSTQYF. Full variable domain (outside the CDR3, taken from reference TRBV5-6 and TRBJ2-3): DAGVTQSPTHLIKTRGQQVTLRCSPKSGHDTVSWYQQALGQGPQFIFQYYEEEERQRGNFPDRFSGHQFPNYSSELNVNALLLGDSALYLCASSPGLGSTQYFGPGTRLTVL.

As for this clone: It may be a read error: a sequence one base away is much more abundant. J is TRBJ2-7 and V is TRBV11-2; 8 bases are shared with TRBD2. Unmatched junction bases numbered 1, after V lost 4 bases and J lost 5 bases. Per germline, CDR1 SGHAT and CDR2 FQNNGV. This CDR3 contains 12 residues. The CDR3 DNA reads TGTGCCAGCAGCTCGGGGGGGGACGAGCAGTACTTC. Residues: CASSSGGDEQYF.

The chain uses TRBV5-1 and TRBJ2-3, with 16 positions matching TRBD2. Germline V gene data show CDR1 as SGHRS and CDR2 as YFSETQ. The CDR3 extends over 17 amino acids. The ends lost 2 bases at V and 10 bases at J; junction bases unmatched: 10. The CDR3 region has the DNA TGCGCCAGCAGCTTTGGTGCCGGGACTAGCGGGGGGGTGTCGCAGTATTTT. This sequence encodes CASSFGAGTSGGVSQYF.

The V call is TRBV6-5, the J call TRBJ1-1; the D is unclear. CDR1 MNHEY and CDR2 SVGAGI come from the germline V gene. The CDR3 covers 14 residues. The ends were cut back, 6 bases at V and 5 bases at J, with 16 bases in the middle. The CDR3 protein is CASRNSREVTEAFF. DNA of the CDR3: TGTGCCAGCAGAAATTCTCGGGAGGTAACTGAAGCTTTCTTT.

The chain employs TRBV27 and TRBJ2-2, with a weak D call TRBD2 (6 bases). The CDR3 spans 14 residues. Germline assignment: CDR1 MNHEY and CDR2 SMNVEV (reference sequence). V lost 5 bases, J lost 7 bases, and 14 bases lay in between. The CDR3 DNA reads TGTGCCAGCAGTATTGCGGGGAGAGGCGGGGAGCTGTTTTTT. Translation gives CASSIAGRGGELFF.